The clone carrying this T cell receptor (beta chain) was seen many times. Its matching antigen is unknown. This sample stems from a study of neurological immune-mediated disorders. As for the study in general: There were 34 multiple sclerosis patients. Of these, 31 had relapsing-remitting MS and 3 had secondary progressive MS.

Each TCR transcript was tagged with a 10-nucleotide random UMI during 5'RACE. MiXCR, run by TCRdb on the 5' RACE reads, gives a single entry per CDR3 protein. The sample lists approximately 90,000 distinct CDR3 sequences, roughly 3.5% occurring once. This CDR3 is 15 amino acids long. Germline V gene data show CDR1 as LGHDT and CDR2 as YNNKEL (reference sequence). V lost 1 base and J lost 7, with 15 bases in between. Study-level points and caveats: For the multiple sclerosis repertoire cluster, an association with any clinical or MRI feature was absent.

Libraries used 2 million unsorted PBMCs kept frozen in RNAlater. The sequenced material came from PBMCs. The TCR was taken from a woman between 18 and 30 years old with multiple sclerosis. V and J are TRBV3-1 and TRBJ2-3; D might be TRBD2 (6 bases). The CDR3 is CASSQAPATSHTQYF. The CDR3, as DNA: TGTGCCAGCAGCCAAGCCCCAGCGACTAGTCATACGCAGTATTTT.